One sample yielded the 5 T cell receptor beta chains listed below, sequenced in a study of cytomegalovirus exposure and HLA in healthy donors. PCR involved 60 Vbeta and 13 Jbeta primers. This table comes from immunoSEQ multiplex PCR, and its TCRdb copy is limited to in-frame clones, with some not included. The table has a few hundred thousand clones, 75% to 90% seen once. Source material: PBMCs. These receptors all come from a girl aged 2-10 years in good health and CMV-seronegative.

The chain employs TRBV15 and TRBJ1-1; TRBD1 matches 8 bases. Trimming removed 0 bases from V and 1 base from J; junction bases left unmatched: 1. Germline V gives CDR1 LNHNV, CDR2 YYDKDF (reference sequence). The CDR3 spans 15 residues. CDR3 loop: CATSRDGQGNTEAFF. In nucleotides, the CDR3 is TGTGCCACCAGCAGAGATGGACAGGGGAACACTGAAGCTTTCTTT.

As for this clone: The same CDR3 arises from other DNA sequences in this sample as well. The chain is built from TRBV6-5 and TRBJ2-1; the match to TRBD2 covers 9 bases. Germline V gene lookup returns CDR1 MNHEY and CDR2 SVGAGI. CDR3 length: 15 amino acids. J gave up 7 bases and V 5 bases, and 9 bases lay outside the gene matches. The DNA for the CDR3 is TGTGCCAGCAGTCCTCGGGGACTAGCAGGAAATGAGCAGTTCTTC. It encodes CASSPRGLAGNEQFF.

The CDR3 protein is CAWRFGFGREGGLNTDTQYF. In DNA form, the CDR3 reads TGTGCCTGGAGATTTGGCTTTGGGCGGGAGGGCGGGTTGAACACAGATACGCAGTATTTT. V is TRBV30 and J is TRBJ2-3, with 9 bases fitting TRBD2. This CDR3 comprises 20 residues. Trimming removed 3 bases from V and 2 bases from J; junction bases left unmatched: 21. Germline V gene sequence: CDR1 GTSNPN, CDR2 SVGIG (reference sequence).

The gene calls are TRBV7-8 and TRBJ2-3; 8 bases agree with TRBD2. V shed 7 bases, J shed 10 bases, and the junction held 19 bases outside the gene matches. This CDR3 comprises 16 residues. The V gene's germline CDR1 is SGHVS and CDR2 FQNEAQ. The CDR3 nucleotides are TGTGCCAGCACCAATTATAGGACTAGCCCTTCCCACCCGCAGTATTTT. Translation: CASTNYRTSPSHPQYF. Full variable domain (rest looked up from reference TRBV7-8 and TRBJ2-3): GAGVSQSPRYKVAKRGQDVALRCDPISGHVSLFWYQQALGQGPEFLTYFQNEAQLDKSGLPSDRFFAERPEGSVSTLKIQRTQQEDSAVYLCASTNYRTSPSHPQYFGPGTRLTVL.

V and J are TRBV18 and TRBJ2-3, with TRBD2 matching 10 bases. The germline V gene has CDR1 KGHSH and CDR2 LQKENI. Trimming took 3 bases from V and 4 from J; bases not matched to a gene: 4. CDR3 length: 15 residues. CDR3 amino acids: CASSPTAGGPDTQYF. CDR3 coding DNA: TGTGCCAGCTCACCCACAGCGGGGGGGCCAGATACGCAGTATTTT.